This T cell receptor (beta chain) was sequenced for a study of somatic mutations in cytotoxic T cells in rheumatoid arthritis. Whole-study context: There were some V beta antibody-stained T-cell populations flow-sorted at nearly 100% purity, and these included V beta1+ cells sequenced for TCRB.

The CDR3 is made up of 13 amino acids. The V gene lost 0 bases and the J gene lost 2 bases, with 4 bases spanning the gap. Germline V gene sequence: CDR1 GTSNPN, CDR2 SVGIG (reference sequence). Here immunoSEQ multiplex PCR was the method, and the copy in TCRdb shows in-frame clones only, minus some. The sample lists around 15,000 clones, 60% to 75% occurring once. Researchers isolated CD4+ and CD8+ cells by positive magnetic bead selection and then checked their purity by flow cytometry. The sample consisted of CD8+ T cells sorted from blood. The gene calls are TRBV30 and TRBJ2-2; D is unresolved. This clonotype was sampled from an adult with rheumatoid arthritis. CDR3 sequence: CAWSVTNTGELFF. The CDR3 DNA reads as TGTGCCTGGAGTGTGACAAACACCGGGGAGCTGTTTTTT.